These 14 T cell receptor beta chains share one sample of origin, sequenced in a study of beta chain features in type 1 diabetes. Study results and caveats: Type 1 diabetes patients had moderately but significantly shorter TCRB CDR3s in all four CD4+ subsets.

The antigens for these receptors are not known. Sequencing targeted expressed TCRB transcripts, as all isolated RNA had been reverse transcribed. Data came from immunoSEQ multiplex PCR; TCRdb stores just in-frame clones and leaves some out. The data contain hundreds of thousands of clones, about an eighth of them singletons. The sequenced sample was naive CD4+ T cells from blood. The receptors derive from a man aged 18-30 years with type 1 diabetes.

This clone was counted a few times. The chain recombines TRBV5-4 with TRBJ2-3, with 13 nucleotides matching TRBD2. Per the germline V gene, CDR1 is SGHNT and CDR2 is YYREEE (reference sequence). The length of the CDR3 is 16 residues. The V gene end was trimmed by 0 bases and the J gene end by 5 bases; junction bases not matched to a gene: 3. As DNA, the CDR3 is TGTGCCAGCAGCTTGGGACTAGCGGGAGGAAAAGATACGCAGTATTTT. Amino acid sequence: CASSLGLAGGKDTQYF.

The V call is TRBV28, the J call TRBJ2-5, with 12 bases lining up with TRBD1. The germline V gene has CDR1 MDHEN and CDR2 SYDVKM. Trimming cost V 6 bases and J 4 bases; bases outside gene matches: 9. CDR3 size: 16 residues. The CDR3 spells CASSRPGQGARETQYF. The CDR3 region has the DNA TGTGCCAGCAGCCGCCCGGGACAGGGGGCGAGAGAGACCCAGTACTTC.

V gene TRBV10-1 combines with J gene TRBJ1-1; D gene unclear. CDR1 WNHNN and CDR2 SYGVQD come from the germline V gene (reference sequence). The CDR3 length is 11 residues. V lost 3 bases and J 5 bases, leaving 4 bases between the germline ends. Here the CDR3 DNA reads TGCGCCAGCAGTGATGGAACTGAAGCTTTCTTT. Its translation is CASSDGTEAFF.

This clone occurred a few times. The V gene is TRBV9, the J gene TRBJ2-1; D is undetermined. Germline V gives CDR1 SGDLS, CDR2 YYNGEE. Trimming removed 4 bases at V and 0 bases at J, with 11 bases between. CDR3 size: 15 residues. This CDR3 is CASSSGGSSYNEQFF. CDR3 bases: TGTGCCAGCAGCTCCGGTGGCAGCTCCTACAATGAGCAGTTCTTC.

A remark on this clone: Additional DNA sequences in this sample encode the identical CDR3. The chain employs TRBV18 and TRBJ1-3; TRBD1 matches 10 bases. Germline CDR1 reads KGHSH; CDR2 reads LQKENI. This CDR3 has 15 residues. Trimming removed 2 bases from V and 2 bases from J; junction bases left unmatched: 0. CDR3 in amino acids: CASSPDRGPGNTIYF. CDR3 in DNA: TGTGCCAGCTCACCAGACAGGGGGCCTGGAAACACCATATATTTT.

This clone has more than one count but fewer than ten. The rearrangement uses TRBV29-1 and TRBJ1-1, with a possible D match to TRBD1 (5 bases). CDR1 and CDR2 from the germline V gene are SQVTM and ANQGSEA. The CDR3 totals 13 residues. Trimming left V 6 bases short and J 11 bases short, with 22 bases between. CDR3 in amino acids: CSVTKVRGRRAFF. Here the CDR3 DNA reads TGCAGCGTGACGAAGGTGAGGGGTCGGAGGGCTTTCTTT.

This clone was counted between two and nine times. This sequence joins TRBV27 and TRBJ2-3, with TRBD2 as a possible D gene (5 bases). Germline V gene sequence: CDR1 MNHEY, CDR2 SMNVEV (reference sequence). The length of the CDR3 is 13 residues. Trimming removed 2 bases at V and 8 bases at J, with 11 bases between. The CDR3 region is CASSLRPRGTQYF. The CDR3, as DNA: TGTGCCAGCAGTTTACGCCCTCGGGGTACGCAGTATTTT.

The chain carries TRBV11-2 and TRBJ2-5, with 12 bases aligning to TRBD1. This CDR3 comprises 15 residues. Germline V gene sequence: CDR1 SGHAT, CDR2 FQNNGV. With 5 bases clipped from V and 3 bases from J, the junction kept 4 bases outside the gene matches. The CDR3 nucleotides read TGTGCCAGCAGCCTGGGGACAGGGGGCGAAGAGACCCAGTACTTC. Translating gives CASSLGTGGEETQYF.

The chain combines TRBV11-2 with TRBJ1-1; D is unresolved. This CDR3 is built from 14 residues. Trimming cost V 5 bases and J 7 bases, with 17 bases left between them. Per germline, CDR1 SGHAT and CDR2 FQNNGV. The CDR3 loop reads CASSPTRGLGEAFF. DNA for the CDR3: TGTGCCAGCAGCCCGACTCGTGGGCTCGGTGAAGCTTTCTTT.

This rearrangement joins TRBV30 to TRBJ1-5, with 7 bases identical to TRBD1. Germline values: CDR1 GTSNPN, CDR2 SVGIG (reference sequence). This CDR3 comprises 14 residues. J was trimmed by 7 bases and V by 1 base; bases with no gene match: 7. The CDR3 spells CAWSGEGAWQPQHF. The CDR3 nucleotides read TGTGCCTGGAGTGGGGAGGGGGCATGGCAGCCCCAGCATTTT.

The chain is built from TRBV18 and TRBJ2-7; D not resolved. The CDR3 sequence is 14 residues long. V was cut by 2 bases and J by 4 bases, with 12 bases left in between. CDR1 KGHSH and CDR2 LQKENI come from the germline V gene. The CDR3 sequence is CASSPSAGQYEQYF. The CDR3 coding sequence is TGTGCCAGCTCACCATCGGCAGGCCAGTACGAGCAGTACTTC.

The chain is built from TRBV2 and TRBJ1-2; D remains ambiguous. V lost 3 bases to trimming and J lost 2 bases, with 7 bases between them. The V gene's germline CDR1 is SNHLY and CDR2 FYNNEI. The CDR3 totals 13 residues. The CDR3 reads CASSEMSNYGYTF. In DNA form, the CDR3 reads TGTGCCAGCAGTGAGATGTCCAACTATGGCTACACCTTC.

This clone was recorded a few times. V and J are TRBV4-3 and TRBJ1-2, with TRBD1 matching over 10 bases. Germline V lookup: CDR1 LGHNA, CDR2 YSLEER. Trimming cost V 6 bases and J 4 bases; bases outside gene matches: 5. CDR3 length: 14 residues. CDR3 protein: CASSRRTGGYGYTF. The CDR3 DNA sequence: TGCGCCAGCAGTCGCCGGACAGGGGGCTATGGCTACACCTTC.

The rearrangement uses TRBV7-9 and TRBJ1-3; D remains unclear. The V end lost 4 bases, the J end lost 0 bases, and 13 bases lay between the germline ends. CDR3 size: 16 residues. CDR1 and CDR2 from the germline V gene are SEHNR and FQNEAQ (reference sequence). The CDR3 sequence is CASSSTMPASGNTIYF. The CDR3 nucleotides are TGTGCCAGCAGCTCGACAATGCCTGCCTCTGGAAACACCATATATTTT.